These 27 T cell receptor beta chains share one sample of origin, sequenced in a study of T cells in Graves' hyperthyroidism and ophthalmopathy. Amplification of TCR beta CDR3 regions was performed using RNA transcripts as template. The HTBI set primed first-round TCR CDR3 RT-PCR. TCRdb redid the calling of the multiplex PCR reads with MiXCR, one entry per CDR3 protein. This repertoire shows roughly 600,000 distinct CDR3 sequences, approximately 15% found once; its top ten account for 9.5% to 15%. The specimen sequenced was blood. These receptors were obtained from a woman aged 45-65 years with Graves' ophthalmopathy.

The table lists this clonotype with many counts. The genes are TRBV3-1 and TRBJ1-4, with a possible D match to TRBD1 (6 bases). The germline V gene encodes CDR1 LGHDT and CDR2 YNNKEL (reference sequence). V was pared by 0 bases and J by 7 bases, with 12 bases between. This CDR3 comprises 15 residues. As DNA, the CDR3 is TGTGCCAGCAGCCAAGATAACAGGGCCGGTGAAAAACTGTTTTTT. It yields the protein CASSQDNRAGEKLFF.

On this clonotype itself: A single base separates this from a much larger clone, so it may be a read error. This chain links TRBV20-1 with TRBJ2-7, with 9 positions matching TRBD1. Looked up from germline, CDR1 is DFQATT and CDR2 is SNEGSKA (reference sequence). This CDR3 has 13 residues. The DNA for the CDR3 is TGCAGTGCTAAGCCACAGGGGGCCTACGAGCGGTACTTC. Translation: CSAKPQGAYERYF.

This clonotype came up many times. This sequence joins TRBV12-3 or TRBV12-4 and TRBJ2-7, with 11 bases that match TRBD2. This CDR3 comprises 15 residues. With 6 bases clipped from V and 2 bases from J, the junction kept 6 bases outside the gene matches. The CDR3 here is CASRYSGRETYEQYF. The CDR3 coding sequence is TGTGCCAGCAGATATAGCGGGAGGGAGACCTACGAGCAGTACTTC.

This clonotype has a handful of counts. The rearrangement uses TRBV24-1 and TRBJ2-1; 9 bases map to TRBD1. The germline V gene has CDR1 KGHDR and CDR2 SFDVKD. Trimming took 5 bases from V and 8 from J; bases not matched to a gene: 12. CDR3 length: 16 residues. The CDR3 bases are TGTGCCACCAGTGCCCCCACCGGGACAGGGTTCGATGAGCAGTTCTTC. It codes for CATSAPTGTGFDEQFF.

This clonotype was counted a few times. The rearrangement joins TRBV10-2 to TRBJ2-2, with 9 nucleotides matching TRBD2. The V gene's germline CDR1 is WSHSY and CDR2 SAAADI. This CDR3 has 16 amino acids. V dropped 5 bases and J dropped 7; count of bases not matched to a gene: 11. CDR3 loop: CASSRSSGMLGGELFF. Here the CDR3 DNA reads TGCGCCAGCAGTCGGTCTAGCGGGATGTTAGGCGGGGAGCTGTTTTTT.

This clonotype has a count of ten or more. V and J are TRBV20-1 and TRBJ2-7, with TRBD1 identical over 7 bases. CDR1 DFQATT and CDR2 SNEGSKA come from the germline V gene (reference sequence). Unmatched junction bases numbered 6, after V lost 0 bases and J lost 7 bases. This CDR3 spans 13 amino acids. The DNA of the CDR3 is TGCAGTGCTAGAGAACAGGGGTTTTGGGAGCAGTACTTC. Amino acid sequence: CSAREQGFWEQYF.

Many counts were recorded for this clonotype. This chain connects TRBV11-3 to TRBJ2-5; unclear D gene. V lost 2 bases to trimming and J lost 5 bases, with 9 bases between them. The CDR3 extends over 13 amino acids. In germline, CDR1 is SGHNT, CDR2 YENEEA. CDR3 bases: TGTGCCAGCAGCTTACCGGGTTGGGAGACCCAGTACTTC. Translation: CASSLPGWETQYF. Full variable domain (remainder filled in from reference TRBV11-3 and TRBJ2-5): EAGVVQSPRYKIIEKKQPVAFWCNPISGHNTLYWYLQNLGQGPELLIRYENEEAVDDSQLPKDRFSAERLKGVDSTLKIQPAELGDSAVYLCASSLPGWETQYFGPGTRLLVL.

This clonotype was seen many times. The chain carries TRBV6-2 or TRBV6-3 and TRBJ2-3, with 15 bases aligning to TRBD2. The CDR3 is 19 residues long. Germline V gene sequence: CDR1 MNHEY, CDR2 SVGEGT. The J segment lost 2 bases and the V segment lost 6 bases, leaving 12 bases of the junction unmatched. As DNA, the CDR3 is TGTGCCAGCAGCAACCCGCGGACTAGCGGGAGGGCCTACACAGATACGCAGTATTTT. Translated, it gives CASSNPRTSGRAYTDTQYF.

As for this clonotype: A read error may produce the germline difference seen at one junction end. In DNA form, the CDR3 reads TGTGCCAGCAGTGAATTTTCGGGCGAGGAGTACTTC. Protein: CASSEFSGEEYF. The chain is built from TRBV6-1 and TRBJ2-7; no clear D gene. The V gene's germline CDR1 is MNHNS and CDR2 SASEGT. The CDR3 is 12 amino acids.

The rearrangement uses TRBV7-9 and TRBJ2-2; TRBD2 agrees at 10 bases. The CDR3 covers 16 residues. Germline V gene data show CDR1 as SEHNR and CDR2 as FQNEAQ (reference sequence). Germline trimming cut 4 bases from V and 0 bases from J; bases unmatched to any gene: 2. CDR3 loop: CASSSTSGSNTGELFF. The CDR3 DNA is TGTGCCAGCAGCTCGACTAGCGGGTCGAACACCGGGGAGCTGTTTTTT.

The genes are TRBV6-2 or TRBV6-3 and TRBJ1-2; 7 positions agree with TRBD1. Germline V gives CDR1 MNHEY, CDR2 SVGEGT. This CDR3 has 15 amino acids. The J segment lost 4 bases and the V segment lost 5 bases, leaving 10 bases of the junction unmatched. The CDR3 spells CASSATGRQGYGYTF. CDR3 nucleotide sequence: TGTGCCAGCAGTGCGACAGGGAGGCAGGGCTATGGCTACACCTTC.

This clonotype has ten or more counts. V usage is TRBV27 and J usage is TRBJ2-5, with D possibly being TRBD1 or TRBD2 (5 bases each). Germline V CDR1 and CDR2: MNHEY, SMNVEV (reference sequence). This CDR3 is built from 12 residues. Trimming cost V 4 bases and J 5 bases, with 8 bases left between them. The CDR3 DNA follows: TGTGCCAGCAGTTCGAGGGGTGAGACCCAGTACTTC. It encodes CASSSRGETQYF.

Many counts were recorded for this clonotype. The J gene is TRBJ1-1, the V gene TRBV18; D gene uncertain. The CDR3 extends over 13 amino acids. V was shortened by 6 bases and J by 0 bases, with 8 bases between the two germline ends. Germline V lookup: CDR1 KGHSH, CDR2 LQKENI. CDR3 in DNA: TGTGCCAGCTCCCGAGACGTGAACACTGAAGCTTTCTTT. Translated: CASSRDVNTEAFF.

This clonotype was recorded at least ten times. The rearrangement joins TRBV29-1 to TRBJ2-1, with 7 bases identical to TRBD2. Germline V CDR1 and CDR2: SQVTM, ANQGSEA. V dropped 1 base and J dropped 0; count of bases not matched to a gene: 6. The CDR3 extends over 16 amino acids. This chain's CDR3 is CSVEGEGLSSYNEQFF. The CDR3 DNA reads TGCAGCGTTGAAGGGGAGGGATTGAGCTCCTACAATGAGCAGTTCTTC.

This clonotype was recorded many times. The CDR3 loop reads CASSFLGGGRETQYF. The CDR3 region has the DNA TGTGCCAGCAGCTTTCTAGGAGGGGGACGTGAGACCCAGTACTTC. This chain uses TRBV11-2 with TRBJ2-5; D may be TRBD1 or TRBD2 (6 bases each). V lost 3 bases to trimming and J lost 5 bases, with 16 bases between them. The CDR3 runs to 15 residues. Germline CDR1 and CDR2: SGHAT and FQNNGV.

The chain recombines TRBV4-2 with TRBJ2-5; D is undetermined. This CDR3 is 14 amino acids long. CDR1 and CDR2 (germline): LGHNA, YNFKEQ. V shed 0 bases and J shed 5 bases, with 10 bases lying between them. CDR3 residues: CASSQDTIGETQYF. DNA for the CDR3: TGTGCCAGCAGCCAAGACACCATAGGGGAGACCCAGTACTTC.

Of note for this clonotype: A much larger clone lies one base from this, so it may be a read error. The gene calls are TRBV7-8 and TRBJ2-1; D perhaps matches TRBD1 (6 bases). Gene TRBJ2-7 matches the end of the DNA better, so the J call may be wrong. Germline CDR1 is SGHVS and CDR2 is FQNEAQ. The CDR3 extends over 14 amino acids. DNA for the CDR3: TGTGCCAGCAGCCCCGGACAGCGCTACAATGAGCAGTACTTC. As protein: CASSPGQRYNEQYF.

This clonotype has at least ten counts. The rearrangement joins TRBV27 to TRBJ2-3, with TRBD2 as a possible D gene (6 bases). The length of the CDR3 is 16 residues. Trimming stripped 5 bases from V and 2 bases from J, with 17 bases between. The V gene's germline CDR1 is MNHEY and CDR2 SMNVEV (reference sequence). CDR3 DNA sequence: TGTGCCAGCAGTCCCCATGGCAGGGAGGACACAGATACGCAGTATTTT. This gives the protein CASSPHGREDTDTQYF.

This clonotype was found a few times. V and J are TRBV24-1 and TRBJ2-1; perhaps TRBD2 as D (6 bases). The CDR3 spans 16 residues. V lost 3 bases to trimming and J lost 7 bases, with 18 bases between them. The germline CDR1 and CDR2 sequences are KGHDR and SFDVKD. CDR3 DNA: TGTGCCACCAGTGATCCGACTAGGGATAGGAATAATGAGCAGTTCTTC. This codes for CATSDPTRDRNNEQFF.

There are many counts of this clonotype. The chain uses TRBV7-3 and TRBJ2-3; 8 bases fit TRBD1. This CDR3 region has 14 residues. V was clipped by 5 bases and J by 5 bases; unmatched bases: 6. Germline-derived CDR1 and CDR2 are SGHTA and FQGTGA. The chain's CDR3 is CASSKDRDGDTQYF. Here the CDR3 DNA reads TGTGCCAGCAGCAAGGACAGGGATGGAGATACGCAGTATTTT.

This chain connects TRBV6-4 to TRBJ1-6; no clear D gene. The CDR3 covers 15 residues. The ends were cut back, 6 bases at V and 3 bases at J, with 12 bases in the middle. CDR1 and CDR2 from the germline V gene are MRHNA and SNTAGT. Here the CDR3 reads CASSLDGDYNSPLHF. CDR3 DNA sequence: TGTGCCAGCAGCCTCGACGGCGACTATAATTCACCCCTCCACTTT.

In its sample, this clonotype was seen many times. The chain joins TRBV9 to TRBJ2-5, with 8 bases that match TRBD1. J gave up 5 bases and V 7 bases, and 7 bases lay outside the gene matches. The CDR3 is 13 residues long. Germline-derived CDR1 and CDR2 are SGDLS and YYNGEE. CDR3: CASGDRGGETQYF. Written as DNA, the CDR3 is TGTGCCAGCGGAGACAGGGGCGGGGAGACCCAGTACTTC.

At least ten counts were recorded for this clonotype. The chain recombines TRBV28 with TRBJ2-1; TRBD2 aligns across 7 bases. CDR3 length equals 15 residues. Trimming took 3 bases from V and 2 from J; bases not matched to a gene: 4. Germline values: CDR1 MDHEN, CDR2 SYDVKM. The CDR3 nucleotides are TGTGCCAGCAGTTTGGGAGGGTATCCCTACAATGAGCAGTTCTTC. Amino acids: CASSLGGYPYNEQFF.

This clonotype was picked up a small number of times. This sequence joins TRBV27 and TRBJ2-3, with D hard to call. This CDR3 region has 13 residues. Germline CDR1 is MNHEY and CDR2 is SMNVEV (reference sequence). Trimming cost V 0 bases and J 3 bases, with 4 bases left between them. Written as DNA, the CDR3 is TGTGCCAGCAGTTTATCGGTGACAGATACGCAGTATTTT. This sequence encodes CASSLSVTDTQYF.

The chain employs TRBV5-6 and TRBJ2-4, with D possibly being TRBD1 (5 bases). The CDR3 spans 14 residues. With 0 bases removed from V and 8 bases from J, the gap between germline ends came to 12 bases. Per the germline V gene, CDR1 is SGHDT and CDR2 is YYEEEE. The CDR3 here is CASSLGRGGDIQYF. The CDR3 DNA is TGTGCCAGCAGCTTGGGTAGGGGTGGGGACATTCAGTACTTC.

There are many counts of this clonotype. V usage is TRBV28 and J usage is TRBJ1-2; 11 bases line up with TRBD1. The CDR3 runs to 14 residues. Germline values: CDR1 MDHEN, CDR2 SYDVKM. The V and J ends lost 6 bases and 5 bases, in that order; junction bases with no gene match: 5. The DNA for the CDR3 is TGTGCCAGCAGACCTGGACAGGGGGCGTATGGCTACACCTTC. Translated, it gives CASRPGQGAYGYTF.

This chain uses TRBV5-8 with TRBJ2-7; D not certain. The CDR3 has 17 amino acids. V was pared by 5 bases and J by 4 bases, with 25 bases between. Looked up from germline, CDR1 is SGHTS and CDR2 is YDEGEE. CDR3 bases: TGTGCCAGCAGTGGATCGCTTTACAGCCTGACCCCTTACGAGCAGTACTTC. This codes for CASSGSLYSLTPYEQYF.